This is a list of T cell receptor beta chains from one sample in a study of blood T cell repertoires in COVID-19. Assay: immunoSEQ multiplex PCR; the TCRdb copy retains only in-frame clones and omits some. This repertoire shows some 250,000 clones, 70% to 85% found once; its top ten account for around 3.4%. Material: peripheral blood. Every receptor here comes from a woman aged 80 or over with acute or convalescent COVID-19. Both conserved end residues are part of each CDR3. A D gene is named only where the DNA matches it firmly. Rows may omit the clone size; those that give it use once, few, many or a size class.

d_gene	abundance	v_gene	j_gene	len	CDR3aa	CDR3nt
TRBD1	many	TRBV7-8	TRBJ1-3	16	CASSLRDRVTGNTIYF	TGTGCCAGCAGCTTACGGGACAGGGTGACTGGAAACACCATATATTTT
TRBD1	NA	TRBV5-1	TRBJ1-2	14	CASTRDGQGSGYTF	TGCGCCAGCACTCGGGACGGACAGGGGTCTGGCTACACCTTC
NA	once	TRBV12-3/TRBV12-4	TRBJ2-1	11	CASSALNEQFF	TGTGCCAGCAGTGCCCTAAACGAGCAGTTCTTC
NA	NA	TRBV4-1	TRBJ2-1	15	CASSQDYSGGNEQFF	TGCGCCAGCAGCCAAGATTATTCCGGGGGCAATGAGCAGTTCTTC
NA	NA	TRBV4-2	TRBJ1-4	13	CASAGSLDEKLFF	TGTGCCAGCGCCGGGTCGTTGGATGAAAAACTGTTTTTT
TRBD1	NA	TRBV3-1/TRBV3-2	TRBJ1-3	17	CASSRDAGTASGNTIYF	TGTGCCAGCAGCCGGGACGCCGGGACAGCCTCTGGAAACACCATATATTTT
TRBD1	few	TRBV15	TRBJ1-1	14	CATSRQGANTEAFF	TGTGCCACCAGCAGACAGGGGGCGAACACTGAAGCTTTCTTT
NA	NA	TRBV5-6	TRBJ2-5	16	CASSLEQVKGGETQYF	TGTGCCAGCAGCTTGGAACAGGTAAAGGGGGGGGAGACCCAGTACTTC
NA	few	TRBV5-1	TRBJ2-1	15	CASSLAGVSYNEQFF	TGCGCCAGCAGCTTGGCCGGGGTATCCTACAATGAGCAGTTCTTC
TRBD1	NA	TRBV19	TRBJ1-2	14	CASSKDRGSNGYTF	TGTGCCAGTAGTAAAGACAGGGGAAGTAATGGCTACACCTTC
TRBD2	few	TRBV27	TRBJ2-7	16	CASSLSSVAGGNEQYF	TGTGCCAGCAGTTTATCGTCGGTAGCGGGAGGTAACGAGCAGTACTTC
TRBD1	few	TRBV5-5	TRBJ1-5	13	CASSWDSDQPQHF	TGTGCCAGCAGCTGGGACAGCGATCAGCCCCAGCATTTT
NA	NA	TRBV4-1	TRBJ1-2	16	CASSQQETALLGGYTF	TGCGCCAGCAGCCAACAAGAGACAGCTTTACTGGGTGGCTACACCTTC
TRBD1	few	TRBV2	TRBJ1-1	12	CASIRDRGEAFF	TGTGCCAGCATCCGGGACAGGGGTGAAGCTTTCTTT
NA	NA	TRBV21-1	TRBJ2-5	18	CASSKDFRKASGQETQYF	TGTGCCAGCAGCAAAGACTTTCGGAAGGCTAGCGGCCAAGAGACCCAGTACTTC
TRBD2	NA	TRBV6-1	TRBJ2-7	15	CASSEAAGGPFEQYF	TGTGCCAGCAGTGAAGCTGCGGGAGGGCCGTTCGAGCAGTACTTC
TRBD1	NA	TRBV3-1/TRBV3-2	TRBJ1-5	16	CASSPSDRGRDQPQHF	TGTGCCAGCAGCCCCTCTGACAGGGGCCGGGATCAGCCCCAGCATTTT
TRBD2	NA	TRBV19	TRBJ2-5	17	CASSIGWASGAGETQYF	TGTGCCAGTAGTATAGGGTGGGCTAGCGGGGCCGGGGAGACCCAGTACTTC
NA	NA	TRBV7-2	TRBJ2-5	15	CASSLDRGVLETQYF	TGTGCCAGCAGCTTAGATAGGGGCGTTTTGGAGACCCAGTACTTC
NA	NA	TRBV7-9	TRBJ2-1	13	CASRSPTRDEQFF	TGTGCCAGCAGGTCCCCCACTAGGGATGAGCAGTTCTTC
NA	NA	TRBV6-5	TRBJ1-4	14	CASATGQGTEKLFF	TGTGCCAGCGCCACAGGGCAGGGTACTGAAAAACTGTTTTTT
NA	few	TRBV12-3/TRBV12-4	TRBJ1-6	13	CASSFQDTSSLHF	TGTGCCAGCAGTTTTCAGGACACTAGCTCCCTCCACTTT
NA	NA	TRBV4-3	TRBJ1-3	16	CASSQVLRRGGNTIYF	TGCGCCAGCAGCCAAGTCCTCAGGCGGGGAGGAAACACCATATATTTT
TRBD1	NA	TRBV4-1	TRBJ2-3	14	CASSAQGYSDTQYF	TGCGCCAGCAGCGCACAGGGGTACTCAGATACGCAGTATTTT
TRBD1	NA	TRBV7-9	TRBJ1-2	16	CASSLGLGQGNYGYTF	TGTGCCAGCAGCTTAGGTCTGGGACAGGGGAACTATGGCTACACCTTC
NA	NA	TRBV6-5	TRBJ1-4	15	CASSYGGATNEKLFF	TGTGCCAGCAGTTACGGGGGGGCAACTAATGAAAAACTGTTTTTT
NA	NA	TRBV28	TRBJ1-1	14	CAIFQREGRGEAFF	TGTGCCATCTTCCAGAGGGAGGGTAGGGGAGAAGCTTTCTTT
TRBD2	NA	TRBV7-6	TRBJ2-3	17	CASSFLVAGARTDTQYF	TGTGCCAGCAGCTTTCTTGTTGCGGGAGCCCGCACAGATACGCAGTATTTT
TRBD1	NA	TRBV3-1/TRBV3-2	TRBJ2-7	13	CASKGTGSYEQYF	TGTGCCAGCAAGGGGACAGGCTCCTACGAGCAGTACTTC
NA	NA	TRBV6-2/TRBV6-3	TRBJ1-1	14	CASSKDLQNTEAFF	TGTGCCAGCAGTAAAGACTTACAAAACACTGAAGCTTTCTTT
NA	once	TRBV10-3	TRBJ2-5	14	CAISESLAQETQYF	TGTGCCATCAGTGAGTCGCTAGCGCAAGAGACCCAGTACTTC
NA	NA	TRBV5-1	TRBJ1-1	14	CASRPGDLNTEAFF	TGCGCCAGCAGACCAGGGGACCTCAACACTGAAGCTTTCTTT
NA	once	TRBV13	TRBJ2-3	17	CASSLGSGLAITDTQYF	TGTGCCAGCAGCTTAGGGTCGGGGCTAGCGATCACAGATACGCAGTATTTT
NA	few	TRBV6-2/TRBV6-3	TRBJ1-5	15	CASSYGHNSNQPQHF	TGTGCCAGCAGTTACGGACATAATAGCAATCAGCCCCAGCATTTT
TRBD1	NA	TRBV19	TRBJ2-1	15	CASSIFRTGRDEQFF	TGTGCCAGTAGTATCTTTCGGACAGGAAGAGATGAGCAGTTCTTC
NA	once	TRBV5-3	TRBJ1-6	16	CARSSARTGVGSPLHF	TGTGCCAGAAGCTCCGCGAGGACCGGGGTGGGGTCACCCCTCCACTTT
NA	NA	TRBV4-1	TRBJ1-2	16	CASSPPLGGLAYGYTF	TGCGCCAGCAGCCCGCCTTTAGGCGGACTCGCCTATGGCTACACCTTC
NA	NA	TRBV6-2/TRBV6-3	TRBJ1-5	15	CASSPGRLSNQPQHF	TGTGCCAGCAGTCCAGGACGACTAAGCAATCAGCCCCAGCATTTT
NA	NA	TRBV5-1	TRBJ1-2	16	CASSSGTGLSLYGYTF	TGCGCCAGCAGCTCCGGTACAGGGCTCTCTCTTTATGGCTACACCTTC
TRBD1	NA	TRBV9	TRBJ1-3	15	CASSGTGGSGNTIYF	TGTGCCAGCAGCGGAACAGGGGGCTCTGGAAACACCATATATTTT